This TCR beta chain was obtained from a study of blood T cells in healthy people across ages. Drawn from each donor were roughly 10 milliliters of peripheral blood. A J-beta primer mix and a sample-barcoded 5' primer were used in a second PCR of roughly 6 to 12 cycles. Every cDNA molecule carried a tag from a template-switch adaptor bearing 12 random nucleotides. TCRdb ran MiXCR on the 5' RACE reads and lists one entry per CDR3 protein. The sample shows around 1,000,000 distinct CDR3 sequences, under 30% of them seen only once. This clonotype was counted a few times. The ends lost 5 bases at V and 11 bases at J; junction bases unmatched: 14. The length of the CDR3 is 14 residues. Germline V gives CDR1 SEHNR, CDR2 FQNEAQ (reference sequence). The data were also submitted as part of a second study, on T cells of mothers and their children. That work contributes: Mother-child pairs who were related displayed a slightly higher overlap than unrelated pairs, a difference that was non-significant.

The TCR was taken from a girl aged 2-10 years in good health. Sequenced sample: blood. The rearrangement joins TRBV7-9 to TRBJ2-5; TRBD1 matches at 7 bases. CDR3 coding DNA: TGTGCCAGCAGCATAGGACAGGCTGGGGAATGGCAGTACTTC. Translated: CASSIGQAGEWQYF.